The 17 T cell receptor beta chains listed next were all sequenced from one sample in a study of blood T cell repertoires in COVID-19. Only in-frame clones appear in the TCRdb table, and some are missing; sequencing was by immunoSEQ multiplex PCR. The table includes around 83,000 clones, about 84% detected once. Sequencing was carried out using peripheral blood. The receptors shown here come from a woman in her seventies with acute or convalescent COVID-19.

The chain couples TRBV19 to TRBJ1-2; 9 bases fit TRBD1. The CDR3 is 14 amino acids. J was trimmed by 10 bases and V by 5 bases; bases with no gene match: 11. Germline V lookup: CDR1 LNHDA, CDR2 SQIVND (reference sequence). Written as DNA, the CDR3 is TGTGCCAGTAGTGCCCCCACCGGGACAGGGAACTACACCTTC. Protein product: CASSAPTGTGNYTF.

The chain has TRBV30 and TRBJ1-1; D is undetermined. CDR1 and CDR2 from the germline V gene are GTSNPN and SVGIG (reference sequence). The germline V and J ends were trimmed by 7 bases and 3 bases, with 12 bases remaining between them. The CDR3 sequence is 12 residues long. The CDR3: CASQPADTEAFF. CDR3 sequence (DNA): TGTGCCTCCCAACCTGCGGACACTGAAGCTTTCTTT.

The gene calls are TRBV6-5 and TRBJ1-2, with TRBD1 matching over 8 bases. Germline lookup yields CDR1 MNHEY and CDR2 SVGAGI. The CDR3 has 16 residues. J gave up 2 bases and V 3 bases, and 8 bases lay outside the gene matches. The CDR3, as DNA: TGTGCCAGCAGTTATGGACAGGGAAAGGTCAACTATGGCTACACCTTC. Its protein is CASSYGQGKVNYGYTF.

This clone was counted between two and nine times. The chain employs TRBV28 and TRBJ1-2; no clear D. CDR1 is MDHEN, CDR2 SYDVKM, per germline. V shed 7 bases and J shed 4 bases, with 10 bases lying between them. The CDR3 consists of 12 residues. The CDR3: CASTPDFYGYTF. The CDR3 bases are TGTGCCAGCACCCCGGACTTCTATGGCTACACCTTC.

The V and J genes are TRBV7-6 and TRBJ2-3; tentative D call: TRBD2 (5 bases). This CDR3 contains 15 residues. From germline, CDR1 is SGHVS and CDR2 FNYEAQ. Trimming took 3 bases from V and 5 from J, leaving 15 bases between them. In DNA, the CDR3 is TGTGCCAGCAGCTTCCTAGGAGGAGGTATAGATACGCAGTATTTT. Its protein is CASSFLGGGIDTQYF.

This clone showed up just a few times. The genes are TRBV6-2 or TRBV6-3 and TRBJ1-1, with D possibly TRBD1 on 5 matching bases. V was cut by 4 bases and J by 3 bases, with 6 bases left in between. Germline V CDR1 and CDR2: MNHEY, SVGEGT. The CDR3 extends over 12 amino acids. CDR3 in DNA: TGTGCCAGCAGTTGGGGCTACACTGAAGCTTTCTTT. It is translated as CASSWGYTEAFF.

This clone was seen a few times. J is TRBJ1-2 and V is TRBV6-1; D call uncertain. Trimming took 0 bases from V and 4 from J, leaving 12 bases between them. CDR1 and CDR2 from the germline V gene are MNHNS and SASEGT. The CDR3 consists of 15 residues. CDR3 region: CASSEARGGAYGYTF. DNA of the CDR3: TGTGCCAGCAGTGAAGCTCGGGGAGGTGCCTATGGCTACACCTTC.

The genes are TRBV7-8 and TRBJ1-3; D not resolved. Trimming removed 2 bases from V and 2 bases from J, with 13 bases in between. The CDR3 has 16 amino acids. CDR1 and CDR2 (germline): SGHVS, FQNEAQ. The DNA for the CDR3 is TGTGCCAGCAGCTTATTTGAGTCCTTAGCTGGAAACACCATATATTTT. The encoded protein is CASSLFESLAGNTIYF.

The chain employs TRBV12-3 or TRBV12-4 and TRBJ1-2; D ambiguous. The CDR3 loop spans 12 amino acids. Trimming shortened V by 2 bases and J by 6 bases, and 7 bases separated the two germline ends. The DNA for the CDR3 is TGTGCCAGCAGTTTAAGAGGGAATGGCTACACCTTC. Translation: CASSLRGNGYTF.

V gene TRBV5-6 combines with J gene TRBJ1-2; 7 positions match TRBD1. Germline CDR1 reads SGHDT; CDR2 reads YYEEEE. There are 16 residues in the CDR3. After removal of 1 base from V and 0 bases from J, the junction contained 6 bases not matched to a gene. Here the CDR3 reads CASSLTGVSANYGYTF. DNA for the CDR3: TGTGCCAGCAGCTTGACAGGGGTTTCGGCTAACTATGGCTACACCTTC. Combining the CDR3 with reference TRBV5-6 and TRBJ1-2 gives the whole variable domain DAGVTQSPTHLIKTRGQQVTLRCSPKSGHDTVSWYQQALGQGPQFIFQYYEEEERQRGNFPDRFSGHQFPNYSSELNVNALLLGDSALYLCASSLTGVSANYGYTFGSGTRLTVV.

The chain is built from TRBV27 and TRBJ1-2; D remains ambiguous. The V and J ends lost 8 bases and 0 bases respectively, with 16 bases between them. This CDR3 is 15 amino acids long. The germline CDR1 and CDR2 sequences are MNHEY and SMNVEV (reference sequence). CDR3 in amino acids: CASPFRTGANYGYTF. The CDR3 region has the DNA TGTGCCAGCCCGTTTCGCACCGGGGCTAACTATGGCTACACCTTC.

The chain links TRBV2 to TRBJ1-5; D remains unclear. This CDR3 region has 13 residues. Germline V CDR1 and CDR2: SNHLY, FYNNEI. V lost 4 bases to trimming and J lost 6 bases, with 10 bases between them. The CDR3 DNA reads TGTGCCAGCAGTGGCGAGGGCCGTCAGCCCCAGCATTTT. Protein product: CASSGEGRQPQHF.

The V and J genes are TRBV15 and TRBJ2-1; the match to TRBD2 covers 10 bases. CDR3 length: 15 residues. V lost 5 bases and J lost 6; bases outside the gene matches: 7. Germline V gene lookup returns CDR1 LNHNV and CDR2 YYDKDF (reference sequence). The CDR3 spells CATSSWASGSNEQFF. The CDR3 DNA is TGTGCCACCAGCTCTTGGGCTAGCGGGAGCAATGAGCAGTTCTTC.

DNA of the CDR3: TGTGCCAGTTTAGGCCTAGCGGGGAATGAGCAGTTCTTC. The encoded protein is CASLGLAGNEQFF. The chain uses TRBV19 and TRBJ2-1; 9 bases map to TRBD2. This CDR3 has 13 residues. With 8 bases clipped from V and 7 bases from J, the junction kept 6 bases outside the gene matches. The V gene's germline CDR1 is LNHDA and CDR2 SQIVND (reference sequence). Combining the CDR3 with reference TRBV19 and TRBJ2-1 gives the whole variable domain DGGITQSPKYLFRKEGQNVTLSCEQNLNHDAMYWYRQDPGQGLRLIYYSQIVNDFQKGDIAEGYSVSREKKESFPLTVTSAQKNPTAFYLCASLGLAGNEQFFGPGTRLTVL.

The rearrangement joins TRBV11-3 to TRBJ2-5, with D possibly TRBD1 on 7 matching bases. V dropped 4 bases and J dropped 0 bases, with 12 bases sitting between them. The CDR3 length is 15 residues. Germline-derived CDR1 and CDR2 are SGHNT and YENEEA. The CDR3 is CASSYRGGDQETQYF. DNA of the CDR3: TGTGCCAGCAGCTACAGGGGCGGGGACCAAGAGACCCAGTACTTC. The variable domain in full, completed from reference TRBV11-3 and TRBJ2-5, reads EAGVVQSPRYKIIEKKQPVAFWCNPISGHNTLYWYLQNLGQGPELLIRYENEEAVDDSQLPKDRFSAERLKGVDSTLKIQPAELGDSAVYLCASSYRGGDQETQYFGPGTRLLVL.

This sequence joins TRBV4-1 and TRBJ2-5; maybe TRBD1 (5 bases). Trimming removed 0 bases at V and 5 bases at J, with 19 bases between. The CDR3 extends over 17 amino acids. In germline, CDR1 is MGHRA, CDR2 YSYEKL. CDR3: CASSQDSVGVWSETQYF. As DNA, the CDR3 is TGCGCCAGCAGCCAAGATAGTGTAGGGGTCTGGTCGGAGACCCAGTACTTC.

This clone came up a few times. The rearrangement links TRBV6-5 to TRBJ1-6; 9 bases align to TRBD1. This CDR3 spans 14 amino acids. J gave up 6 bases and V 5 bases, and 2 bases lay outside the gene matches. Germline V lookup: CDR1 MNHEY, CDR2 SVGAGI. The CDR3: CASSRDRVNSPLHF. The DNA for the CDR3 is TGTGCCAGCAGTCGGGACAGGGTTAATTCACCCCTCCACTTT.